This T cell receptor beta chain came from a study of metastatic and nonmetastatic thyroid tumors. Study at large: Samples came from malignant and benign thyroid patients, and repertoires were compared across blood and tumor or nodule tissue. Findings and caveats of the study: Significantly greater TCR beta diversity was reportedly found in malignant thyroid tumors than in benign nodules (in blood and tumor).

Each patient came to thyroid surgery without any prior treatment (of any kind). At least ten counts were recorded for this clone. Its specificity is unknown. In the original processing: Researchers built a distant-metastasis classifier for papillary thyroid cancer that drew on CDR3 differences across clinicopathological groups. Using MiXCR, TCRdb reanalyzed the PCR reads. TCRdb's processing, not the authors' own work, is the source of the V and J calls. The table lists 65,000 or so clones, under 5% of them singletons, with approximately 20% in the top ten. CDR3 length: 15 residues. Looked up from germline, CDR1 is LNHDA and CDR2 is SQIVND (reference sequence). Trimming at V came to 2 bases and at J to 0 bases, leaving 1 base not matched to a gene.

The receptor was isolated from a female donor with papillary thyroid cancer or a benign thyroid nodule (not recorded which). Some clones in this sample may be carry-over from other donors' samples. Source material: blood. The J gene is TRBJ2-3, the V gene TRBV19, with 8 bases that match TRBD2. CDR3 region: CASSISGSSTDTQYF. The DNA of the CDR3 is TGTGCCAGTAGTATAAGCGGGAGTAGCACAGATACGCAGTATTTT.